The rows below give T cell receptor beta chains drawn from one sample of a study of T cell clones after liver transplantation. The protocol was immunoSEQ multiplex PCR, while the TCRdb copy is restricted to in-frame clones and leaves out a portion. Of roughly 100,000 clones in the sample, 82% were seen once. The sample was CD4+ T cells from blood, taken before liver transplant. The receptors derive from a human donor who received a liver transplant. CDR3s leave out the opening cysteine and the closing phenylalanine or tryptophan. A clone size is listed for some rows: how often the clone was seen (once, few, many), or a class if it is expanded.

TRBJ1-5,-,TRBV2,ASSNRVLQPQH
TRBJ1-1,-,TRBV4-2,ASTLSSIQVGTEAF
TRBJ2-5,-,TRBV4-1,ASSQSWQTTQETQY
TRBJ2-3,once,TRBV27,ASSFRRTGLSNADTQY
TRBJ1-1,-,TRBV18,ASSPGQGMDTEAF
TRBJ1-1,few,TRBV12-5,ASGLRGNTEAF
TRBJ2-7,-,TRBV7-2,ASSFRDRGLSEQY
TRBJ1-5,-,TRBV18,ASSPPGVRNQPQH
TRBJ1-5,-,TRBV19,ASSIVLLGANQPQH
TRBJ2-7,-,TRBV27,ASSGQGIPYEQY
TRBJ1-6,-,TRBV7-8,ASSRRGNNSPLH
TRBJ2-7,-,TRBV6-6,ASSYSGTGREQY
TRBJ1-5,once,TRBV12-5,ASGTGQGIFSNQPQH
TRBJ1-5,-,TRBV5-1,ASRPTASSNQPQH
TRBJ1-1,-,TRBV6-1,ASLTGGRTTEAF
TRBJ2-7,-,TRBV19,ASSRSGGSLYEQY
TRBJ1-2,-,TRBV5-6,ASSLTGGADYGYT
TRBJ1-4,-,TRBV28,ASSLSTPGTNEKLF
TRBJ1-2,few,TRBV6-4,ASSDSRDTYGYT
TRBJ1-2,-,TRBV9,ASSVTGSGDYGYT
TRBJ2-2,-,TRBV7-9,ASSLAPSGELF
TRBJ2-2,-,TRBV19,ASSGTGTGELF
TRBJ1-5,-,TRBV19,ASRESNQPQH
TRBJ1-1,few,TRBV2,ASQGGRGNTEAF
TRBJ1-6,-,TRBV11-1,ASSSGSSYNSPLH
TRBJ2-1,-,TRBV7-2,ASSLALGQFRDEQF
TRBJ1-4,-,TRBV25-1,ASSAEEKLF
TRBJ2-7,-,TRBV6-1,ASSREYGTYEQY
TRBJ1-1,few,TRBV29-1,SVEFHGTEAF